This T cell receptor (beta chain) was found in a study of blood T cell repertoires in COVID-19 (dated by TCRdb to 2020 to 2021). Notes on the research overall: The collaborator samples originated in the United States, Italy and Spain and spanned the acute and convalescent phases of COVID-19. Deeply sampled blood TCRbeta repertoires from subjects exposed to, actively infected with, or recovered from COVID-19 were included in the dataset. Where available, HLA class I and class II types were taken from metadata supplied by the sample provider and were not determined by assay-based typing. The prospective study material was composed of cDNA or gDNA derived from T cells, B-cell-depleted T cells, or PBMCs. The repertoires were made available in a free public database intended to serve as a resource for research on the immune response to SARS-CoV-2. The sample metadata nearly always contained a de-identified subject ID, COVID-19 status, age in years and sex. The samples were drawn from the first 160 participants of the ongoing ImmuneRACE study and from more than 1,000 subjects provided by 6 global collaborators. What the work shows at the level of the full study, not this receptor alone: The amount of clinical and demographic metadata varied by source and participant and was provided uncurated.

As to this clone: Its recognized antigen is unknown. Base qualities were left out, and no much larger clone turns up one base away.

Measured from the cysteine to the phenylalanine, the CDR3 is 14 residues long. Of the read, only the CDR3 DNA is kept; its 42 bases are in frame from base 1. For CDR1 and CDR2, the germline V gene (reference sequence) lists LNHDA and SQIVND. From V the trimming removes 6 bases and from J it removes 4 bases, while the gene matches leave 6 bases of the junction unaccounted for. At one collaborating source in Seattle, patients were enrolled during active infection and were followed longitudinally through the course of disease. Whole blood was collected in K2EDTA tubes by collaborating institutions according to the institutions' own protocols. Collaborator samples were shipped for TCRbeta analysis as frozen whole blood, isolated PBMCs, or DNA extracted from either sample type. TCRbeta CDR3 regions were amplified from genomic DNA by means of the immunoSEQ Assay, a bias-controlled multiplex PCR. Per the authors' processing: The number of nucleated cells in each sample was estimated by amplification of reference gene primers within the assay. To quantify the absolute abundance of each unique TCRbeta CDR3 rearrangement, sequence reads were collapsed and filtered. Productive Simpson clonality was computed per sample as the square root of Simpson's diversity index over productive rearrangements. TCRdb re-hosts the immuneACCESS table, in-frame sequences only. Its copies lack some clones; in the studies checked, an unresolved V gene accounts for under half of them, and the cause for the rest is not known. The V and J calls and clone size come from that table; D and trimming were worked out from the DNA. The sample contains about 410,000 clones, around 91% of them found a single time. The ten largest clones represent approximately 1.5% of the sample.

This TCR was recovered from a woman aged 40-49 years with COVID-19, enrolled during active disease. This chain joins TRBV19 to TRBJ1-5; 7 central bases correspond to TRBD1. The sequenced sample consisted of peripheral blood. The nucleotide sequence reads as follows: TGTGCCAGTAGCACGGGACAGCCTAATCAGCCCCAGCATTTT. It translates to CASSTGQPNQPQHF. The variable domain in full, with residues beyond the CDR3 obtained from the reference TRBV19 and TRBJ1-5 genes, is DGGITQSPKYLFRKEGQNVTLSCEQNLNHDAMYWYRQDPGQGLRLIYYSQIVNDFQKGDIAEGYSVSREKKESFPLTVTSAQKNPTAFYLCASSTGQPNQPQHFGDGTRLSIL.